This paragraph covers one TCR beta chain sequence. This clonotype was counted ten times or more. Its antigen has not been determined. No base quality information exists; no much larger clone differs at one position. CDR1 is given as SQVTM and CDR2 as ANQGSEA, both from the germline V gene. V is reduced by 4 bases and J by 0 bases, leaving a spacing of 13 bases between them. There are 14 amino acids in the CDR3, from cysteine to phenylalanine inclusive. The only DNA kept is the CDR3, 42 bases in frame from the first base. TCR beta CDR3 regions were amplified from RNA transcripts. The first round of RT-PCR for the TCR CDR3 was performed with the HTBI primer set and the Qiagen OneStep RT-PCR kit. Libraries were constructed in a second round of multiplex PCR, after which size selection and purification were carried out. Paired-end sequencing of the libraries was performed with 100 bp reads on an Illumina HiSeq2000. As for how the authors treated the data: SOAPnuke was used to process the raw data, with reads discarded if the reads contained adapters or uncalled bases, had a mean Phred below 15, or lacked an exact constant-primer or identifier match. High-quality paired reads were merged using COPE v1.2.5, and each unique nucleotide sequence was defined as a clonotype. MiTCR v1.1 was used to align the clonotypes against IMGT TRBV, TRBD and TRBJ reference segments. The analysis included only V-J combinations with a frequency above 0.0001, which together covered 99.2% of the repertoires. The TCS score was defined as the ratio of F50 (clonal expansion) to E x V (chaos), calculated using BLOSUM62-based TCRdist between CDR3 peptides within each V-J. Welch's t-statistics and random forest reduced roughly 540 V-J features to 10 to 15, which were used in a naive Bayes classifier (R e1071). TCRdb trimmed public reads at Q25 via fastp, called clones via MiXCR and kept in-frame beta chains. Entries are consolidated by CDR3 protein sequence, retaining the most common genes and DNA. TCRdb, rather than the study authors, made the V and J calls. This sample lists more than 550,000 distinct CDR3 sequences; around a sixth were detected once. The ten biggest clones cover around 15% of the sample.

Graves' hyperthyroidism was defined as stable when no progression to ophthalmopathy occurred over 18 months of follow-up. Hyperthyroidism patients were newly diagnosed, with disease duration under 2 months, and aged 18 to 65 years. Exclusion was applied to patients with uncontrolled infections, other autoimmune diseases, pregnancy or lactation. Clinical symptoms, serum thyroxine and TRAb, thyroid ultrasound, and orbital computed tomography formed the basis for the diagnoses. PBMCs were separated from roughly 10 ml of fresh peripheral blood using Ficoll-Paque density gradient centrifugation. Total RNA was extracted using Trizol reagent, and RNA quality was assessed on an Agilent 2100 Bioanalyzer. The sample originates from a study of T cells in Graves' hyperthyroidism and ophthalmopathy (dated by TCRdb to the late 2010s). Concerning the study at large: Peripheral blood was sampled at the time of initial diagnosis, prior to any treatment. Thyroid tissue and blood T-cell repertoires from several Graves' hyperthyroidism patients were also compared in the study. To identify distinguishing TCR V-J signatures, a discovery cohort of around 100 patients was used, comprising 43 with Graves' ophthalmopathy and some 60 with stable Graves' hyperthyroidism. Whether ophthalmopathy could be predicted prospectively was tested in an independent validation cohort made up of fewer than 20 hyperthyroidism patients plus 17 patients who later progressed to ophthalmopathy. The 100 discovery patients were randomly split 7:3 into training and test sets. Once sampling was done, hyperthyroidism patients were given methimazole at a starting dose of 30 mg daily, whereas ophthalmopathy patients were given high-dose intravenous methylprednisolone. The paper describes TCR Vbeta CDR3 sequencing of about 140 peripheral blood samples, made up of fewer than 50 ophthalmopathy patients, approximately 73 hyperthyroidism patients and roughly 17 progressor patients. The full study reports these points: Most expanded thyroid clonotypes (frequency above 0.001) were also detected in blood, suggesting blood repertoires may reflect thyroid immune responses. During validation, the model predicted progression to ophthalmopathy a median of approximately 6.5 months ahead of onset, with 60% to 71% sensitivity and roughly 75% specificity. No statistical method was used to set the sample size in advance, and investigators knew the group allocation. Ophthalmopathy was separated from stable hyperthyroidism by a 13 V-J signature model, with 87.88% sensitivity and 81% to 82% specificity obtained in cross-validation and 80%/75% obtained in testing.

The receptor was derived from a man aged 45-65 years with Graves' hyperthyroidism. Material for sequencing was blood. The rearranged chain carries TRBV29-1 and TRBJ2-7; the D gene identity is not certain. The CDR3 has the sequence CSVVVGSSSYEQYF. The nucleotide sequence reads TGCAGCGTTGTTGTGGGATCGAGCTCCTACGAGCAGTACTTC.